These 15 T cell receptor beta chains originate from one sample sequenced in a study of early T cells in non-severe SARS-CoV-2 infection. TCRdb fed the 5' RACE reads into MiXCR, producing one record per CDR3 protein. This sample has tens of thousands of distinct CDR3 sequences, with approximately 16% found just once. The sequencing used whole blood, collected at baseline. These receptors originate from an adult who was a healthcare worker with PCR-confirmed SARS-CoV-2 infection or an uninfected control (not recorded which).

This clonotype was found many times. The rearrangement uses TRBV29-1 and TRBJ2-4, with D possibly matching TRBD2 (5 bases). The CDR3 runs 15 residues. Trimming took 4 bases from V and 3 from J, leaving 16 bases between them. The V gene's germline CDR1 is SQVTM and CDR2 ANQGSEA. The CDR3 spells CSVVILLAGKNIQYF. CDR3 coding DNA: TGCAGCGTTGTGATTCTCCTAGCAGGCAAAAACATTCAGTACTTC.

The gene calls are TRBV6-1 and TRBJ2-7, with D possibly being TRBD2 (6 bases). V was cut by 3 bases and J by 0 bases, with 12 bases left in between. Germline CDR1 reads MNHNS; CDR2 reads SASEGT. The CDR3 is 15 residues long. In nucleotides, the CDR3 is TGTGCCAGCAGTGAGTATAGCGGTAACTCCTACGAGCAGTACTTC. It translates to CASSEYSGNSYEQYF.

The chain is built from TRBV12-3 or TRBV12-4 and TRBJ2-1; 14 nucleotides match TRBD2. The ends lost 6 bases at V and 7 bases at J; junction bases unmatched: 2. CDR3 length: 14 residues. CDR3 nucleotides: TGTGCCAGCAGGCGGACTAGCGGGAGGAATGAGCAGTTCTTC. It translates to CASRRTSGRNEQFF.

This clonotype was picked up a small number of times. The V and J genes are TRBV10-3 and TRBJ2-3; 12 bases are shared with TRBD2. The CDR3 sequence is 20 residues long. Germline-derived CDR1 and CDR2 are ENHRY and SYGVKD. Losses at the gene ends were 2 bases for V and 6 bases for J; bases not matched to a gene: 18. CDR3 nucleotides: TGTGCCATCAGTGAGCGACGAAAGCCCGGGACTAGCGGGTCGGGGGATACGCAGTATTTT. Its protein is CAISERRKPGTSGSGDTQYF.

This clonotype was counted many times. This chain links TRBV20-1 with TRBJ1-1, with a possible D match to TRBD1 (6 bases). Trimming cost V 3 bases and J 3 bases, with 11 bases left between them. The CDR3 is 13 amino acids. Germline V gene lookup returns CDR1 DFQATT and CDR2 SNEGSKA (reference sequence). CDR3 sequence reads: CSASGGADTEAFF. The CDR3 region has the DNA TGCAGTGCTAGTGGGGGGGCGGACACTGAAGCTTTCTTT.

The V gene is TRBV13, the J gene TRBJ2-7; 8 nucleotides match TRBD1. V shed 5 bases and J 2 bases; nucleotides not matched to a gene: 8. CDR1 is PRHDT, CDR2 FYEKMQ, per germline (reference sequence). The CDR3 extends over 15 amino acids. The CDR3 protein is CASSPGDRRTYEQYF. In nucleotides, the CDR3 is TGTGCCAGCAGCCCGGGGGACAGGCGAACCTACGAGCAGTACTTC.

The V and J genes are TRBV20-1 and TRBJ2-1; the match to TRBD1 covers 8 bases. Germline V gene lookup returns CDR1 DFQATT and CDR2 SNEGSKA (reference sequence). The CDR3 covers 14 residues. J lost 6 bases, V lost 6 bases, and 10 bases had no gene match. The CDR3 DNA sequence: TGCAGTGCGGAAGACAGGGGCAGGGGCAATGAGCAGTTCTTC. Residues: CSAEDRGRGNEQFF.

In its sample, this clonotype was seen a few times. The J gene is TRBJ2-3, the V gene TRBV5-1; TRBD2 is a possible D gene (5 bases). V lost 1 base, J lost 5 bases, and 14 bases lay in between. Germline CDR1 and CDR2: SGHRS and YFSETQ. This CDR3 spans 15 amino acids. Written as DNA, the CDR3 is TGCGCCAGCAGCTTGTTGCCGGGGAAAGGAGATACGCAGTATTTT. Residues: CASSLLPGKGDTQYF.

This clonotype showed up just a few times. The chain joins TRBV24-1 to TRBJ2-3; either TRBD1 or TRBD2 may supply D (5 bases each). Per the germline V gene, CDR1 is KGHDR and CDR2 is SFDVKD. This CDR3 comprises 14 residues. V was pared by 3 bases and J by 4 bases, with 10 bases between. CDR3 sequence reads: CATSDAGSSDTQYF. DNA for the CDR3: TGTGCCACCAGTGATGCAGGGAGTTCAGATACGCAGTATTTT.

The rearrangement uses TRBV11-2 and TRBJ2-1, with 11 bases that match TRBD2. Germline lookup yields CDR1 SGHAT and CDR2 FQNNGV. CDR3 length: 16 residues. J lost 1 base, V lost 3 bases, and 2 bases had no gene match. Here the CDR3 reads CASSFLAGGSYNEQFF. Here the CDR3 DNA reads TGTGCCAGCAGCTTCTTAGCGGGAGGGTCCTACAATGAGCAGTTCTTC.

The table lists this clonotype with many counts. The chain has TRBV27 and TRBJ2-7; possibly TRBD1 or TRBD2 for D (5 bases each). Germline V gene lookup returns CDR1 MNHEY and CDR2 SMNVEV (reference sequence). This CDR3 is built from 12 residues. V was clipped by 6 bases and J by 4 bases, with 10 bases between them. CDR3 in amino acids: CASSRDGYEQYF. Written as DNA, the CDR3 is TGTGCCAGCAGCCGGGACGGGTACGAGCAGTACTTC.

The chain employs TRBV18 and TRBJ1-2, with 8 bases matching TRBD1. V shed 5 bases and J 4 bases; nucleotides not matched to a gene: 6. The CDR3 sequence is 14 residues long. Germline CDR1 is KGHSH and CDR2 is LQKENI. CDR3 in DNA: TGTGCCAGCTCAGGACAGGGATTTGGCTATGGCTACACCTTC. Protein: CASSGQGFGYGYTF. Combining the CDR3 with reference TRBV18 and TRBJ1-2 gives the whole variable domain NAGVMQNPRHLVRRRGQEARLRCSPMKGHSHVYWYRQLPEEGLKFMVYLQKENIIDESGMPKERFSAEFPKEGPSILRIQQVVRGDSAAYFCASSGQGFGYGYTFGSGTRLTVV.

The V and J genes are TRBV7-2 and TRBJ2-7; TRBD2 matches at 8 bases. The CDR3 consists of 14 residues. CDR1 is SGHTA, CDR2 FQGNSA, per germline. V shed 2 bases and J 6 bases; nucleotides not matched to a gene: 6. CDR3 protein: CASSLMSGRGEQYF. CDR3 sequence (DNA): TGTGCCAGCAGCTTAATGAGCGGGAGAGGCGAGCAGTACTTC.

This clonotype was counted many times. This rearrangement joins TRBV24-1 to TRBJ2-3, with TRBD2 matching 13 bases. The length of the CDR3 is 15 residues. V shed 4 bases and J 5 bases; nucleotides not matched to a gene: 2. CDR1 is KGHDR, CDR2 SFDVKD, per germline. The CDR3 is CATSEGTSGIDTQYF. The CDR3, as DNA: TGTGCCACCAGTGAGGGGACTAGCGGGATAGATACGCAGTATTTT.

In this sample, this clonotype turned up many times. This chain joins TRBV7-6 and TRBJ2-1; D is uncertain. Germline V gives CDR1 SGHVS, CDR2 FNYEAQ. The V end was cut by 5 bases, the J end by 9 bases, with 14 bases between. CDR3 length: 13 amino acids. CDR3 sequence reads: CASSRRPAGEQFF. The DNA of the CDR3 is TGTGCCAGCAGCCGGAGACCCGCAGGTGAGCAGTTCTTC.